This entry lists 2 T cell receptor beta chains sequenced from one sample in a study of cytomegalovirus exposure and HLA in healthy donors (dated by TCRdb to about 2017). The library was made by the immunoSEQ multiplex PCR assay. For the multiplex PCR, a mixture combining 60 forward primers for TCR Vbeta segments and 13 reverse primers for TCR Jbeta segments was used. TCRdb retrieved this table from immuneACCESS and kept in-frame rearrangements only. Not all clones are present; in checked studies, unresolved V genes account for under half, and no reason is known for the remainder. The sample table contains about 170,000 clones; only one count was recorded for about 85% of them. The top ten clonotypes cover more than 2% of the sample. The sequencing sample was made of PBMCs. Source of these receptors: a man aged 18 to 30 in good health and CMV-seropositive.

This chain uses TRBV11-2 with TRBJ1-1, with unresolved D. V shed 2 bases and J shed 7 bases, with 11 bases lying between them. CDR1 and CDR2 (germline): SGHAT, FQNNGV. The length of the CDR3 is 13 residues. The DNA of the CDR3 is TGTGCCAGCAGCTTATCCCGCGGACTTGAAGCTTTCTTT. As protein: CASSLSRGLEAFF.

J is TRBJ2-3 and V is TRBV7-2; D might be TRBD1 (7 bases). The CDR3 totals 16 residues. CDR1 is SGHTA and CDR2 is FQGNSA in the germline V gene. V shed 2 bases and J shed 4 bases, with 16 bases lying between them. CDR3 sequence: CASSLTGAGGSDTQYF. DNA of the CDR3: TGTGCCAGCAGCTTAACGGGCGCAGGGGGGTCAGATACGCAGTATTTT.